This record concerns one T cell receptor (beta chain) sequence. Its cognate antigen is unknown. The germline CDR1 and CDR2 sequences are SGDLS and YYNGEE. V was clipped by 4 bases and J by 8 bases; unmatched bases: 8. The CDR3 runs 15 residues. This sample is part of a study of T cells in localized non-small cell lung cancer. Study outcomes and limitations: A single tumor region was sequenced, leaving heterogeneity possible.

TCRdb's copy holds only in-frame clones and misses some; the assay was immunoSEQ multiplex PCR. Counted here are 50,000 or so clones, about 80% occurring once; the ten biggest clones make up about 20%. The clonotype comes from an older female donor with stage II squamous cell lung carcinoma. The chain uses TRBV9 and TRBJ1-4; 10 bases are a match to TRBD1. The source was peripheral blood, collected before any cancer treatment. In DNA form, the CDR3 reads TGTGCCAGCAGCCCAACCGGACAGGGGGGCGAAAAACTGTTTTTT. This encodes CASSPTGQGGEKLFF.